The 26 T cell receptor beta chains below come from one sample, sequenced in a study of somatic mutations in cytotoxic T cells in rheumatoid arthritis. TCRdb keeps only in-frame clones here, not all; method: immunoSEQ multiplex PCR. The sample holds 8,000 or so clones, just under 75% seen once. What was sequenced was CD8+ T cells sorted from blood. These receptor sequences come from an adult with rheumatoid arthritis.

The CDR3: CASSPPPGQGPNEQFF. CDR3 in DNA: TGTGCCAGCAGCCCTCCCCCCGGGCAGGGCCCCAATGAGCAGTTCTTC. The rearrangement joins TRBV11-2 to TRBJ2-1, with D maybe TRBD1 (5 bases). Germline CDR1 SGHAT, CDR2 FQNNGV. The CDR3 runs to 16 residues. The germline V and J ends were trimmed by 5 bases and 6 bases, with 20 bases remaining between them.

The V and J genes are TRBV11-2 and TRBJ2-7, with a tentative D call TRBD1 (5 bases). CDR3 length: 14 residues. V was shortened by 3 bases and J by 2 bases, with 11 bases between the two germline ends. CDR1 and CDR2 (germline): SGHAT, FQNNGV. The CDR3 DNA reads TGTGCCAGCAGCTTTTACTCAGGGACCTACGAGCAGTACTTC. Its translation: CASSFYSGTYEQYF. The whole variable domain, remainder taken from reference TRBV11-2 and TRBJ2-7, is EAGVAQSPRYKIIEKRQSVAFWCNPISGHATLYWYQQILGQGPKLLIQFQNNGVVDDSQLPKDRFSAERLKGVDSTLKIQPAKLEDSAVYLCASSFYSGTYEQYFGPGTRLTVT.

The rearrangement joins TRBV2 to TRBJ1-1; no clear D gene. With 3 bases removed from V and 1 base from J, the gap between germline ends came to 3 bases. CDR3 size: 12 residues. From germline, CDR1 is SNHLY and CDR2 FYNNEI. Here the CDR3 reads CASSEENTEAFF. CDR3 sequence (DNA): TGTGCCAGCAGTGAGGAGAACACTGAAGCTTTCTTT. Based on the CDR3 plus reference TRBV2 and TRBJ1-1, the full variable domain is EPEVTQTPSHQVTQMGQEVILRCVPISNHLYFYWYRQILGQKVEFLVSFYNNEISEKSEIFDDQFSVERPDGSNFTLKIRSTKLEDSAMYFCASSEENTEAFFGQGTRLTVV.

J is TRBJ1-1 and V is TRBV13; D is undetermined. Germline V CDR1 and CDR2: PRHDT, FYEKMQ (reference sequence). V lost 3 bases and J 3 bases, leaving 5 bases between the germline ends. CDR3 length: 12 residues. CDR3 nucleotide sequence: TGTGCCAGCAGCTTGGGTGACACTGAAGCTTTCTTT. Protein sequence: CASSLGDTEAFF.

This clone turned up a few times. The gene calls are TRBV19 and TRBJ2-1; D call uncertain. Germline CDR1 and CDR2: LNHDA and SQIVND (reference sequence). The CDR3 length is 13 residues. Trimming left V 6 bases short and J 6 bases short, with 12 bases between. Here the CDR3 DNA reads TGTGCCAGTAGACGACTTCTATCCAATGAGCAGTTCTTC. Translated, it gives CASRRLLSNEQFF. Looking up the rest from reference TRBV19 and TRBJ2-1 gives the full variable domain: DGGITQSPKYLFRKEGQNVTLSCEQNLNHDAMYWYRQDPGQGLRLIYYSQIVNDFQKGDIAEGYSVSREKKESFPLTVTSAQKNPTAFYLCASRRLLSNEQFFGPGTRLTVL.

CDR3 DNA: TGTGCCAGCACCCTGACTAGCGGGGGGGCGCTAGCCCAGTACTTC. Translating it yields CASTLTSGGALAQYF. The chain employs TRBV28 and TRBJ2-5, with TRBD2 matching 14 bases. The germline CDR1 and CDR2 sequences are MDHEN and SYDVKM. This CDR3 comprises 15 residues. V lost 7 bases and J lost 9; bases outside the gene matches: 10.

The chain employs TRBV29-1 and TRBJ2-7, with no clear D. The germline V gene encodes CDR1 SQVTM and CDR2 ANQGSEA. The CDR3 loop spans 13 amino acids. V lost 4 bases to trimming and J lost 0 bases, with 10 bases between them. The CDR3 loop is CSVVGPPSYEQYF. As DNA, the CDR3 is TGCAGCGTTGTGGGTCCGCCCTCCTACGAGCAGTACTTC.

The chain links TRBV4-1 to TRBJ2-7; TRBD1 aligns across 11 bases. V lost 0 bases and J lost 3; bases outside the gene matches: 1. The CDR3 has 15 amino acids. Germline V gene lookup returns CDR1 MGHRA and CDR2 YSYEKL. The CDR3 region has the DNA TGCGCCAGCAGCCAAGAAGGGACAGGGGGCTACGAGCAGTACTTC. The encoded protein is CASSQEGTGGYEQYF.

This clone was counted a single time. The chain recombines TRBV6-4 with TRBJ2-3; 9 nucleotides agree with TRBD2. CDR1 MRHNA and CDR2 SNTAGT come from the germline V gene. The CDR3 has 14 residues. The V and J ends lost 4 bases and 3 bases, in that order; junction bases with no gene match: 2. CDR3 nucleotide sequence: TGTGCCAGCAGTGCTAGCGGGGAAACAGATACGCAGTATTTT. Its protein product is CASSASGETDTQYF.

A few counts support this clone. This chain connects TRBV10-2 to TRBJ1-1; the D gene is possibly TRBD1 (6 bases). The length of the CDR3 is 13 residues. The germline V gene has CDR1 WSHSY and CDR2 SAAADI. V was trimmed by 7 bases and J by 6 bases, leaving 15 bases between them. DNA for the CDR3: TGCGCCAGCACTCACGCAGGGGCTTCTGAAGCTTTCTTT. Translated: CASTHAGASEAFF.

Written as DNA, the CDR3 is TGTGCCAGCAGCTTGGCGGGGGCCAACACCGGGGAGCTGTTTTTT. Translation: CASSLAGANTGELFF. The J gene is TRBJ2-2, the V gene TRBV5-6; D tentatively fits TRBD1 or TRBD2 (6 bases each). Per the germline V gene, CDR1 is SGHDT and CDR2 is YYEEEE. The germline V and J ends were trimmed by 0 bases and 2 bases, with 8 bases remaining between them. This CDR3 has 15 residues.

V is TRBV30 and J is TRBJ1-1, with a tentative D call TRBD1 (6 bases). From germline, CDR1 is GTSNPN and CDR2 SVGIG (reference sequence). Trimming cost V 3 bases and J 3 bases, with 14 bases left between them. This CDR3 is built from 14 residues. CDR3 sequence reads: CAWRWGAADTEAFF. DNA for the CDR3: TGTGCCTGGAGATGGGGGGCTGCTGACACTGAAGCTTTCTTT.

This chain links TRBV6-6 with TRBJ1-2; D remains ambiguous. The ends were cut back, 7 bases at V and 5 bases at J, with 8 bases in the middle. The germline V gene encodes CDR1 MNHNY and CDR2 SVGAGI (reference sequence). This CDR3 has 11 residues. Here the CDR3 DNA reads TGTGCCAGCACCCCGGGTTATGGCTACACCTTC. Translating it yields CASTPGYGYTF.

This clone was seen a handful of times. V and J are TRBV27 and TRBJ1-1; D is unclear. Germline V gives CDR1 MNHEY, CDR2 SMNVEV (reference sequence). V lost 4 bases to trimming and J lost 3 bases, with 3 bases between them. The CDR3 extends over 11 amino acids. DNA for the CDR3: TGTGCCAGCAGTTCCTACACTGAAGCTTTCTTT. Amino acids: CASSSYTEAFF.

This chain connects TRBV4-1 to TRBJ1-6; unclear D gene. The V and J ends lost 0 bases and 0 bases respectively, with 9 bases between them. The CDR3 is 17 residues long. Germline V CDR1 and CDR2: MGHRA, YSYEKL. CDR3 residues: CASSQDAGSSYNSPLHF. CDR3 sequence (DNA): TGCGCCAGCAGCCAAGATGCGGGGAGCTCCTATAATTCACCCCTCCACTTT.

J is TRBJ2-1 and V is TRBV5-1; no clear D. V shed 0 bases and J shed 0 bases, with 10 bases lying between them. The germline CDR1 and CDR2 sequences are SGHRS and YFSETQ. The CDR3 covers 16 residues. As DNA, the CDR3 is TGCGCCAGCAGCTTGGAAGCGTTGGGCTCCTACAATGAGCAGTTCTTC. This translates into CASSLEALGSYNEQFF. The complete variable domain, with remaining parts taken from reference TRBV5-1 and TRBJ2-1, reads KAGVTQTPRYLIKTRGQQVTLSCSPISGHRSVSWYQQTPGQGLQFLFEYFSETQRNKGNFPGRFSGRQFSNSRSEMNVSTLELGDSALYLCASSLEALGSYNEQFFGPGTRLTVL.

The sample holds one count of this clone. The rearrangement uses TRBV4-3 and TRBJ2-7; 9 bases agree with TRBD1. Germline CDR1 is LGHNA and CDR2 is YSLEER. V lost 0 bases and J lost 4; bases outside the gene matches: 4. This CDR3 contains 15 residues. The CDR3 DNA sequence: TGCGCCAGCAGCCAAGATCGGGACAGGGCGTACGAGCAGTACTTC. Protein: CASSQDRDRAYEQYF.

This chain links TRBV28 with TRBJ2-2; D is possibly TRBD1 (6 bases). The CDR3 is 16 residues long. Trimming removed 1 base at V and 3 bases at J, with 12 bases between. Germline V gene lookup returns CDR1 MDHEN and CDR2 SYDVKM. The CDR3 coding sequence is TGTGCCAGCAGTTTATATAAGGGGGTCTACACCGGGGAGCTGTTTTTT. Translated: CASSLYKGVYTGELFF.

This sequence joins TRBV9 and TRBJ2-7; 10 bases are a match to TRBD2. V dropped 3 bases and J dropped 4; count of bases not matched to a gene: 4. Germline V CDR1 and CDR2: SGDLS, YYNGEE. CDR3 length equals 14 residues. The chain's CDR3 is CASSAGTSAYEQYF. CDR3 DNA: TGTGCCAGCAGCGCCGGGACTAGCGCTTACGAGCAGTACTTC.

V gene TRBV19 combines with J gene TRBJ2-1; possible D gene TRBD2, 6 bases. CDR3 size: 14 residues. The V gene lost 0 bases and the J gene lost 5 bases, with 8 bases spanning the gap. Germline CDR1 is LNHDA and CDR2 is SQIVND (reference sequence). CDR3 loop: CASSIELANNEQFF. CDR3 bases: TGTGCCAGTAGTATAGAACTAGCCAACAATGAGCAGTTCTTC.

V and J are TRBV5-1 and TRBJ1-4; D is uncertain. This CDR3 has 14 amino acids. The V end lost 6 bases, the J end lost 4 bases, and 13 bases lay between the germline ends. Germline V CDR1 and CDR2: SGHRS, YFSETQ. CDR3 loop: CASTLGRDNEKLFF. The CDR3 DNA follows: TGCGCCAGCACCCTCGGACGGGATAATGAAAAACTGTTTTTT.

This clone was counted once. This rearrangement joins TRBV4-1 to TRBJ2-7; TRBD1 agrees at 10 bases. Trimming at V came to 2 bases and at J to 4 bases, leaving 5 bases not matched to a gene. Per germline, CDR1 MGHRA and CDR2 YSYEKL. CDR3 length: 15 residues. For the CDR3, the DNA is TGCGCCAGCAGCCAATCGGGACAGGGGTTTTACGAGCAGTACTTC. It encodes CASSQSGQGFYEQYF.

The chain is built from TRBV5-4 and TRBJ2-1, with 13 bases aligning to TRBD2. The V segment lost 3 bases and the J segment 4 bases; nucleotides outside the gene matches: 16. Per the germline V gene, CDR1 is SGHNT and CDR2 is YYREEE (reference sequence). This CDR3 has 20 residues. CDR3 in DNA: TGTGCCAGCAGCTCCGGAACAGGGGGCGAGACTAGCGGGAGGTACAATGAGCAGTTCTTC. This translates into CASSSGTGGETSGRYNEQFF.

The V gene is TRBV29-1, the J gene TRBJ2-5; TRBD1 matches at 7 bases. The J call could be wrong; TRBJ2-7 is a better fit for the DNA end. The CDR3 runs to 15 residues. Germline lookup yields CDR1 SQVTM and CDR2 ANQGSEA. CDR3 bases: TGCAGCGTTGATCACTGGACAGGAGGCTCCTACGAGCAGTACTTC. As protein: CSVDHWTGGSYEQYF.

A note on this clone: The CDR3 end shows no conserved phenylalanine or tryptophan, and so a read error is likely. The CDR3 DNA is TGCGCCAGCAGCCCCCAGGGGGTCGACTATGGCTACACCCTC. Its protein is CASSPQGVDYGYTL. The chain employs TRBV4-1 and TRBJ1-2; TRBD1 matches at 7 bases. V shed 4 bases, J shed 3 bases, and the junction held 5 bases outside the gene matches. CDR3 size: 14 residues. Germline V lookup: CDR1 MGHRA, CDR2 YSYEKL.

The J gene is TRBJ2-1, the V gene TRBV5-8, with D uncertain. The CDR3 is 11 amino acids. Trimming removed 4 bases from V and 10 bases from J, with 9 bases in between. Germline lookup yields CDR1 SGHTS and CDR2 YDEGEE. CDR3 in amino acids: CASSVLDEQFF. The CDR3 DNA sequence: TGTGCCAGCAGCGTATTAGACGAGCAGTTCTTC.